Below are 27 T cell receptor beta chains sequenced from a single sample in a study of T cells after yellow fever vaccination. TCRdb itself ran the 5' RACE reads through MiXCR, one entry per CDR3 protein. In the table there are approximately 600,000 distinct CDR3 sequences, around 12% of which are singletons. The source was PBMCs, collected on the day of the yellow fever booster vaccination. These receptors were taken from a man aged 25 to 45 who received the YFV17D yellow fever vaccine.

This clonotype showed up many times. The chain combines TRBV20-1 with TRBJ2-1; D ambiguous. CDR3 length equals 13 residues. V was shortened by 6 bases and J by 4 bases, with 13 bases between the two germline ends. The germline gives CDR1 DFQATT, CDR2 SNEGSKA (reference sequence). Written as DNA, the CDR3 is TGCAGTGCGGATGTGTATAGTTACAATGAGCAGTTCTTC. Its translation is CSADVYSYNEQFF.

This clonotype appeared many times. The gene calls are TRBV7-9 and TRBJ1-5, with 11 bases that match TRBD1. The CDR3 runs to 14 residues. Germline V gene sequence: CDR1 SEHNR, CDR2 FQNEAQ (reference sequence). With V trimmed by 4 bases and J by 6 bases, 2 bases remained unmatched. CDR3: CASSSDRGLQPQHF. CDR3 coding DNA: TGTGCCAGCAGCTCGGACAGGGGGCTTCAGCCCCAGCATTTT.

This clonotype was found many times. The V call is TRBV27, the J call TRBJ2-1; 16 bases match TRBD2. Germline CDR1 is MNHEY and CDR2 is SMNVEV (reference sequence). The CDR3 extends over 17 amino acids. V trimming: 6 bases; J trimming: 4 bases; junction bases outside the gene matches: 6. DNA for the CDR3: TGTGCCAGCAGGGGACTAGCGGGAGGGAAGGGTTACAATGAGCAGTTCTTC. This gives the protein CASRGLAGGKGYNEQFF.

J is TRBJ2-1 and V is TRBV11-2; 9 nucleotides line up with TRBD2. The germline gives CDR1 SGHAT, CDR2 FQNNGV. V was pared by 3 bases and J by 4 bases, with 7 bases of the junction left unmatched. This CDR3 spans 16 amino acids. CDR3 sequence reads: CASSLGFLAGYNEQFF. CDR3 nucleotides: TGTGCCAGCAGCTTGGGGTTCCTAGCGGGGTACAATGAGCAGTTCTTC.

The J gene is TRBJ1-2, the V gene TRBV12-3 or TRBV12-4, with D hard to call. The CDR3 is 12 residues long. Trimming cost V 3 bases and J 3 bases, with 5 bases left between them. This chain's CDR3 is CASSFEDYGYTF. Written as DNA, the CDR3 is TGTGCCAGCAGTTTTGAGGACTATGGCTACACCTTC.

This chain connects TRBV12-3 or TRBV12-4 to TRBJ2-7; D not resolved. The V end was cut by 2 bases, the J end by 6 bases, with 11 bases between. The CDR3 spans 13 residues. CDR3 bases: TGTGCCAGCAGTTTACAGACTTCTGGCGAGCAGTACTTC. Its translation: CASSLQTSGEQYF.

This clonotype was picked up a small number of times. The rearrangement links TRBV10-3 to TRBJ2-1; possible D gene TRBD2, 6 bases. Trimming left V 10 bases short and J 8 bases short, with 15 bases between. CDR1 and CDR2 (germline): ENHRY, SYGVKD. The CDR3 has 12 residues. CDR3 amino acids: CATTSGVDEQFF. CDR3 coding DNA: TGTGCCACCACCTCGGGGGTCGATGAGCAGTTCTTC.

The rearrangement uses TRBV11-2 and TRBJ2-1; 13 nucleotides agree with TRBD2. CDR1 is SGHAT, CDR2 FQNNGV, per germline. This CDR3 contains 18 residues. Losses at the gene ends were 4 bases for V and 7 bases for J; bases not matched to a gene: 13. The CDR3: CASSSRARTSGSGNEQFF. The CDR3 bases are TGTGCCAGCAGCTCCCGGGCCCGGACTAGCGGGAGCGGTAATGAGCAGTTCTTC.

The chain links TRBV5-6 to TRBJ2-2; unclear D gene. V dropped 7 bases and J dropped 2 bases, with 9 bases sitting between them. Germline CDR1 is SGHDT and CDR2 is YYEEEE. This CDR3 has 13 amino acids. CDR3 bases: TGTGCCAGCGGAAACAGAAACACCGGGGAGCTGTTTTTT. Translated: CASGNRNTGELFF.

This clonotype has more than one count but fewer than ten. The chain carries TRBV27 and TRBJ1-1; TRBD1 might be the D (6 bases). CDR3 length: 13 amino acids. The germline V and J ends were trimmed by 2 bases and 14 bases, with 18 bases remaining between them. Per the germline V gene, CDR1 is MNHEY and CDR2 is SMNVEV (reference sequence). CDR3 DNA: TGTGCCAGCAGTTTAACAGGGCCCTCAGCAGGGTTCTTT. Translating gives CASSLTGPSAGFF.

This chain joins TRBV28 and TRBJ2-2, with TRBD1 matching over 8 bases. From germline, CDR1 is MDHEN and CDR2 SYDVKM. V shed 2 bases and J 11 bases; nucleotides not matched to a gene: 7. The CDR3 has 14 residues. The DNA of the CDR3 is TGTGCCAGCAGTTTAACCGGGACAGGAGGCGAGCTGTTTTTT. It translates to CASSLTGTGGELFF.

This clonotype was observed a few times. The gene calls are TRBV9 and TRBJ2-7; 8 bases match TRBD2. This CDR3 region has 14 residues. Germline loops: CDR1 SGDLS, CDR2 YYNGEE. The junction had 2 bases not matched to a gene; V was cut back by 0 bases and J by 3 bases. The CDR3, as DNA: TGTGCCAGCAGCGTAGCCGGGGGGGGCTACGAGCAGTACTTC. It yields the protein CASSVAGGGYEQYF.

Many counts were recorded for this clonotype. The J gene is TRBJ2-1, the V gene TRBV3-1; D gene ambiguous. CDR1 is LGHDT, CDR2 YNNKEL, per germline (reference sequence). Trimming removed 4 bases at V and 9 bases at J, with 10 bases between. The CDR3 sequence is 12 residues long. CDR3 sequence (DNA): TGTGCCAGCAGCCGACGTGAGAGTGAGCAGTTCTTC. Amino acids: CASSRRESEQFF.

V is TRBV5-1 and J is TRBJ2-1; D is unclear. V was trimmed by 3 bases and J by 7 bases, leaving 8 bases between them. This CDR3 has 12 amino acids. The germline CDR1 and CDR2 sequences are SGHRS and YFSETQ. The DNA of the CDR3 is TGCGCCAGCAGCTCTTTACTAAATGAGCAGTTCTTC. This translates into CASSSLLNEQFF.

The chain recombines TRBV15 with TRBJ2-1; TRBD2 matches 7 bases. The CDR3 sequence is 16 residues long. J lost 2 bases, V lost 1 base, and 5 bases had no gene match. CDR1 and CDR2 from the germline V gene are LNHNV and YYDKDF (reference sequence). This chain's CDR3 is CATSRGASGAYNEQFF. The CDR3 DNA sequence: TGTGCCACCAGCAGAGGAGCTAGCGGTGCCTACAATGAGCAGTTCTTC.

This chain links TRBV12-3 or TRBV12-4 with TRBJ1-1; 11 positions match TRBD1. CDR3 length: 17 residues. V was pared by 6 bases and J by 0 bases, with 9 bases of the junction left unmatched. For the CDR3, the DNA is TGTGCCAGCAGCCCCGGACAGGGGGCTTGGATGAACACTGAAGCTTTCTTT. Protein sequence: CASSPGQGAWMNTEAFF.

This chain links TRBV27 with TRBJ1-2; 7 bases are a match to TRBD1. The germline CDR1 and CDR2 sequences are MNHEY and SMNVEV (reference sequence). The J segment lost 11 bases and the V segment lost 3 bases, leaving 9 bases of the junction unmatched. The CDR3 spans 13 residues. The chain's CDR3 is CASSLTGSMGYTF. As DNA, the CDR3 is TGTGCCAGCAGTTTGACAGGGAGTATGGGGTACACCTTC.

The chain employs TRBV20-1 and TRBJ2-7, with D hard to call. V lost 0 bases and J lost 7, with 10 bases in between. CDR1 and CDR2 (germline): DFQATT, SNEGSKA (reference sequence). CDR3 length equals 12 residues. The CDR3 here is CSARDFLREQYF. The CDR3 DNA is TGCAGTGCTAGAGATTTTTTGCGGGAGCAGTACTTC.

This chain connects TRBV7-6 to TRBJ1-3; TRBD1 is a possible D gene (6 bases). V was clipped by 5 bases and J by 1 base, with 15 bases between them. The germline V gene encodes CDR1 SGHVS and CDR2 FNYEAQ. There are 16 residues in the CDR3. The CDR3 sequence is CASSPWTGASGNTIYF. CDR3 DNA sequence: TGTGCCAGCAGCCCGTGGACGGGGGCTTCTGGAAACACCATATATTTT.

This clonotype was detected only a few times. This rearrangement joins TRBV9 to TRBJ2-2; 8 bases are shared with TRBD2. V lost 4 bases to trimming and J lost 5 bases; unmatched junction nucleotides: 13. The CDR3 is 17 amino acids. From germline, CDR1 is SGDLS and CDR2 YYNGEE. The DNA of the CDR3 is TGTGCCAGCAGCCCCCAGGCAAGAGCGGGAGTGACCGGGGAGCTGTTTTTT. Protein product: CASSPQARAGVTGELFF.

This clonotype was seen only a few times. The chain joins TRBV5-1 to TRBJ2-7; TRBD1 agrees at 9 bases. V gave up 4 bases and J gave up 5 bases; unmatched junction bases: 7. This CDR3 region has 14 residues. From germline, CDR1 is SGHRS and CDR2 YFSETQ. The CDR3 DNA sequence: TGCGCCAGCAGCCCCGACAGGGGGATCGACGAGCAGTACTTC. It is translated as CASSPDRGIDEQYF.

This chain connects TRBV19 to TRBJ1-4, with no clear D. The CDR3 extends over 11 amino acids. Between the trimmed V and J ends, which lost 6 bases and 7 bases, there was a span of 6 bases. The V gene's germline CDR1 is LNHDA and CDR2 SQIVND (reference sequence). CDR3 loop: CASRGSEKLFF. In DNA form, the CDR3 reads TGTGCCAGTAGAGGCAGTGAAAAACTGTTTTTT.

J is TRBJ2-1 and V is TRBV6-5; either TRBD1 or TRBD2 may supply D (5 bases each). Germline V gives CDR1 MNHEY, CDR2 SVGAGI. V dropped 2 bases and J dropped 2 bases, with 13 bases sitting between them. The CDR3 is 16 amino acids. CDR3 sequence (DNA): TGTGCCAGCAGTTACCCCGGGACCACGGCCTACAATGAGCAGTTCTTC. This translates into CASSYPGTTAYNEQFF.

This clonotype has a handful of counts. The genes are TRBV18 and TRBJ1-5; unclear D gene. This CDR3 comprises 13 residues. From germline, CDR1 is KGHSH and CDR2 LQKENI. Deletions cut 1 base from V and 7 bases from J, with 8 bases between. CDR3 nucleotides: TGTGCCAGCTCACCACAGGTGAGACAGCCCCAGCATTTT. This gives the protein CASSPQVRQPQHF.

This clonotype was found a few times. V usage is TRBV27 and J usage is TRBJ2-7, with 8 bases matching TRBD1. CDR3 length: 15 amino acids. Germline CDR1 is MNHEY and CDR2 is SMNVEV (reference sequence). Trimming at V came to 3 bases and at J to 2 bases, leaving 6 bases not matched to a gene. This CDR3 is CASSFSGGKTYEQYF. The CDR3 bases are TGTGCCAGCAGTTTCTCAGGGGGCAAGACCTACGAGCAGTACTTC.

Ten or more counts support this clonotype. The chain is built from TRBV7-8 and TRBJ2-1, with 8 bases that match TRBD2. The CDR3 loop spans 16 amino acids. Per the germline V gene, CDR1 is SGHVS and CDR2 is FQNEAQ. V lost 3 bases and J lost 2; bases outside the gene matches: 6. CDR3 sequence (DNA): TGTGCCAGCAGCTTGGTAGGACTAGCCGCCTACAATGAGCAGTTCTTC. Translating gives CASSLVGLAAYNEQFF.

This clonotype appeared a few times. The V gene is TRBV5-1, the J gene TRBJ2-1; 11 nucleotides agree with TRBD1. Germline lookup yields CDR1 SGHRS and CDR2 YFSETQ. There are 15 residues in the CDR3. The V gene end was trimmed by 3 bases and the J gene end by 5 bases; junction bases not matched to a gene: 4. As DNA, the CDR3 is TGCGCCAGCAGCTCGGACAGGGGGCAGGACAATGAGCAGTTCTTC. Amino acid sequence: CASSSDRGQDNEQFF.